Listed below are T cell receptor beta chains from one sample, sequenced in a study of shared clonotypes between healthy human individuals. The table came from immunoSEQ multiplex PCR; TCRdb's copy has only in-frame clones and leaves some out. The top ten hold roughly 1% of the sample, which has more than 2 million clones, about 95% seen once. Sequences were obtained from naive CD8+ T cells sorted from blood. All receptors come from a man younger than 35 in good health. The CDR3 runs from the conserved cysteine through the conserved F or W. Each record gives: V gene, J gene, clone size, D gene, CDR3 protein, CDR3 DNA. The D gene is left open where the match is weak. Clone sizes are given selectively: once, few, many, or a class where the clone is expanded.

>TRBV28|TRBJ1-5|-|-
CASSLNLIQAQPQHF
TGTGCCAGCAGTTTAAACCTGATTCAAGCTCAGCCCCAGCATTTT
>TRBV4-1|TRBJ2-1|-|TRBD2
CASSQIAGGHNEQFF
TGCGCCAGCAGCCAGATAGCGGGGGGGCACAATGAGCAGTTCTTC
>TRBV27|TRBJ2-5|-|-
CASSPVGLEETQYF
TGTGCCAGCTCCCCCGTGGGGTTAGAGGAGACCCAGTACTTC
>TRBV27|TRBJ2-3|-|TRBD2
CASSSRTSGGVQDTQYF
TGTGCCAGCAGTTCCCGGACTAGCGGGGGTGTTCAGGATACGCAGTATTTT
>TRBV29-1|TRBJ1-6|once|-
CSVDPSYNSPLHF
TGCAGCGTTGATCCCAGTTATAATTCACCCCTCCACTTT
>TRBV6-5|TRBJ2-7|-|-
CASSYSGSYEQYF
TGTGCCAGCAGTTACTCAGGCAGCTACGAGCAGTACTTC
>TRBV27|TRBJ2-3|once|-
CASSFRFTDTQYF
TGTGCCAGCAGTTTTCGGTTCACAGATACGCAGTATTTT
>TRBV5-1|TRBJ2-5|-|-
CASSLAGGETQYF
TGCGCCAGCAGCTTGGCTGGGGGGGAGACCCAGTACTTC
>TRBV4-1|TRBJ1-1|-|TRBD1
CASSRGTGESTEAFF
TGCGCCAGCAGCCGAGGGACAGGGGAATCCACTGAAGCTTTCTTT
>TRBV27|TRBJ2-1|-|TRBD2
CASSEYSGAYYNEQFF
TGTGCCAGCAGTGAATATAGCGGGGCCTATTACAATGAGCAGTTCTTC
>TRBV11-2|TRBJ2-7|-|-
CASSFQRAEQYF
TGTGCCAGCAGCTTTCAAAGAGCCGAGCAGTACTTC
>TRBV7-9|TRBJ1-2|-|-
CASSLGVGGGYTF
TGTGCCAGCAGCTTAGGTGTAGGCGGGGGCTACACCTTC
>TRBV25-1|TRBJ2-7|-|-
CASSEYHEQYF
TGTGCCAGCAGTGAATATCACGAGCAGTACTTC
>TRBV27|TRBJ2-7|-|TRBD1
CASSIGAGGYEQYF
TGTGCCAGTAGTATCGGGGCAGGGGGCTACGAGCAGTACTTC
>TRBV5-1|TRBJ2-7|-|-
CASSTSGSSYEQYF
TGCGCCAGCAGCACCTCAGGGAGCTCCTACGAGCAGTACTTC
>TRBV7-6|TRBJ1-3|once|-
CASSLGRAFSSGNTIYF
TGTGCCAGCAGCTTAGGACGGGCTTTCAGCTCTGGAAACACCATATATTTT
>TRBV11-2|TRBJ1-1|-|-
CASSFAFEAFF
TGTGCCAGCAGCTTCGCGTTCGAAGCTTTCTTT
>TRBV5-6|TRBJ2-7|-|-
CASSEGASYEQYF
TGTGCCAGCAGTGAGGGAGCATCCTACGAGCAGTACTTC
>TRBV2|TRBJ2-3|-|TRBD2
CASSVASGRGGMTDTQYF
TGTGCCAGCAGTGTGGCTAGCGGGAGGGGAGGAATGACAGATACGCAGTATTTT
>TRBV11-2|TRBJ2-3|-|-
CASSPILGAQASTDTQYF
TGTGCCAGCAGCCCGATTCTTGGGGCGCAGGCTAGCACAGATACGCAGTATTTT
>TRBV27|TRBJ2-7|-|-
CASSLGLGSYEQYF
TGTGCCAGCAGTTTAGGCCTTGGGTCCTACGAGCAGTACTTC
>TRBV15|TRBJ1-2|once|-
CATSNMTGATFYGYTF
TGTGCCACCAGCAATATGACAGGAGCTACCTTCTATGGCTACACCTTC
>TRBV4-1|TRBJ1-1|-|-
CASSQDRGTPNTEAFF
TGCGCCAGCAGCCAAGATAGGGGGACACCGAACACTGAAGCTTTCTTT
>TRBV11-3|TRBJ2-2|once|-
CASSLERHGIPNTGELFF
TGTGCCAGCAGCTTAGAGAGGCATGGGATTCCGAACACCGGGGAGCTGTTTTTT
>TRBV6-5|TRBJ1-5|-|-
CASGSGLGQPQHF
TGTGCCAGCGGGTCAGGGCTAGGTCAGCCCCAGCATTTT
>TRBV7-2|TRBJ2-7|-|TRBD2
CASSLIAGGPEQYF
TGTGCCAGCAGCTTAATAGCGGGAGGGCCTGAGCAGTACTTC
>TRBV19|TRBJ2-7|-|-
CASMGGTYEQYF
TGTGCCAGTATGGGGGGCACCTACGAGCAGTACTTC
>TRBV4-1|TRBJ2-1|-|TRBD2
CASSQDPYLAGGRTVYNEQFF
TGCGCCAGCAGCCAAGATCCCTACCTAGCGGGGGGCCGGACTGTATACAATGAGCAGTTCTTC
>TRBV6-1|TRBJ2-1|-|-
CASSEEGRPSYNEQFF
TGTGCCAGCAGTGAAGAGGGAAGACCTTCCTACAATGAGCAGTTCTTC
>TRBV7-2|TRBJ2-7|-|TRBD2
CASSRLAGDLRGQYF
TGTGCCAGCAGCCGACTAGCGGGTGACTTGAGGGGGCAGTACTTC
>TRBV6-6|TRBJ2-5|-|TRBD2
CASSPWTSQETQYF
TGTGCCAGCAGTCCCTGGACTAGCCAAGAGACCCAGTACTTC
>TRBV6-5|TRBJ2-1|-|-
CASLGIGNEQFF
TGTGCCAGCTTAGGGATTGGCAATGAGCAGTTCTTC
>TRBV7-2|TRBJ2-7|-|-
CASSLGGRKREQYF
TGTGCCAGCAGCTTAGGCGGGCGGAAGCGCGAGCAGTACTTC
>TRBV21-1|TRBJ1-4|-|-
CARSPPPSKGEKLFF
TGTGCCAGATCCCCTCCCCCATCGAAGGGGGAAAAACTGTTTTTT
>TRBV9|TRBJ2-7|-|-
CASSLGASASYEQYF
TGTGCCAGCAGCCTGGGGGCTTCGGCGTCCTACGAGCAGTACTTC
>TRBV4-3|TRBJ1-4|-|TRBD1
CASSPDRDNEKLFF
TGCGCCAGCAGCCCCGACAGGGATAATGAAAAACTGTTTTTT
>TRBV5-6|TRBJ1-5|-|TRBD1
CASSLLGGPYSNQPQHF
TGTGCCAGCAGCTTGCTAGGGGGCCCTTATAGCAATCAGCCCCAGCATTTT
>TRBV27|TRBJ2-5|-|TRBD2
CASSLIAGGPLETQYF
TGTGCCAGCAGTTTAATAGCGGGGGGGCCCCTGGAGACCCAGTACTTC
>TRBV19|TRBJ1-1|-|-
CASSILGWTEAFF
TGTGCCAGTAGTATATTGGGTTGGACTGAAGCTTTCTTT
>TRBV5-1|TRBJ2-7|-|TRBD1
CASSLAPGTGKLSYEQYF
TGCGCCAGCAGCTTGGCCCCCGGGACAGGGAAGTTGTCCTACGAGCAGTACTTC
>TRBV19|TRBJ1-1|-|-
CASSILGQVNTEAFF
TGTGCCAGTAGTATTTTGGGTCAGGTGAACACTGAAGCTTTCTTT
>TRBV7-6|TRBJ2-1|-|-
CASSSLWNEQFF
TGTGCCAGCAGCTCCCTTTGGAATGAGCAGTTCTTC
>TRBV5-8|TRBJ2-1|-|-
CASSILELEQFF
TGTGCCAGCAGCATCCTAGAGCTTGAGCAGTTCTTC
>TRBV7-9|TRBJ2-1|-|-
CASSLDLASATYNEQFF
TGTGCCAGCAGCTTAGACCTCGCTAGCGCAACCTACAATGAGCAGTTCTTC
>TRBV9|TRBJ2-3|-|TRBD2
CASSPGGAGFTDTQYF
TGTGCCAGCAGCCCCGGGGGAGCGGGGTTCACAGATACGCAGTATTTT
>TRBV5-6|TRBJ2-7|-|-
CASSGFNEQYF
TGTGCCAGCAGCGGGTTCAACGAGCAGTACTTC
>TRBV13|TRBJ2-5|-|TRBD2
CASSLGLAGETQYF
TGTGCCAGCAGCTTGGGACTAGCGGGAGAGACCCAGTACTTC
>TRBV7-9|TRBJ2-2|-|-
CASTYIPGELFF
TGTGCCAGCACTTACATCCCGGGGGAGCTGTTTTTT
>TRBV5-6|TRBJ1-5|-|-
CASSLGTRSNQPQHF
TGTGCCAGCAGCTTGGGGACACGAAGCAATCAGCCCCAGCATTTT
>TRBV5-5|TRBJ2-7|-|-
CASSLPGASYEQYF
TGTGCCAGCAGCTTGCCGGGGGCCTCCTACGAGCAGTACTTC
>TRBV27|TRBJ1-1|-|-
CASSRDTGWRAFF
TGTGCCAGCAGCCGGGACACCGGCTGGCGAGCTTTCTTT
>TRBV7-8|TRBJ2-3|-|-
CASSQHLTDTQYF
TGTGCCAGCAGCCAACACCTCACAGATACGCAGTATTTT
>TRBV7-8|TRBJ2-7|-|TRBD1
CASSTDRGYEQYF
TGTGCCAGCAGCACGGACAGGGGGTACGAGCAGTACTTC